The source of this TCR beta chain is a study of blood T cell repertoires in COVID-19. The data were produced by immunoSEQ multiplex PCR, yet TCRdb's version contains in-frame clones alone and is incomplete. The table records 100,000 or so clones, roughly four fifths of them present only once. The germline V gene encodes CDR1 MNHNY and CDR2 SVGAGI (reference sequence). The V and J ends lost 6 bases and 6 bases respectively, with 17 bases between them. The CDR3 spans 15 residues. The clonotype comes from a man aged 70-80 years with active or convalescent COVID-19. Sequenced input: peripheral blood. The chain uses TRBV6-6 and TRBJ2-2; perhaps TRBD2 as D (6 bases). In nucleotides, the CDR3 is TGTGCCAGCAGCTGGGGGGAAAGTAGTTCCGGGGAGCTGTTTTTT. Its protein is CASSWGESSSGELFF.